This T cell receptor (beta chain) was documented in a study of long-term antiretroviral therapy in people with HIV (dated by TCRdb to the early 2020s). Regarding the research as a whole: The earliest samples were collected about a decade before the 2015 WHO recommendation for immediate ART, when ART was typically delayed until CD4 counts fell. A retrospective serial study tested whether ART initiation and durable HIV suppression were associated with changes in peripheral blood TRB repertoire composition and diversity. The cohort contributed fewer than 200 cryopreserved PBMC samples from a few dozen adults with confirmed HIV infection, collected serially over a mean of roughly 6 years (range 1-12). About 35% of the 30 participants with HIV were female. Test extractions of a monoclonal T-cell line alongside 33 polyclonal samples showed no cross-contamination during QIAcube processing.

The immunoSEQ hsTCRB v3.0 assay was used at survey level resolution to sequence the TRB variable region. The target sequencing depth for TRB was about 40,000-55,000 T-cell genomes per sample. Pooled TRB libraries were sequenced on an Illumina MiSeq with a v3 150-cycle kit. The original pipeline was this. Repertoire analysis ran in R within a reproducible Nextflow workflow covering QC, data transformation and analysis. LymphoSeq2, an R package for exploring AIRR-Seq data, was used to implement the custom analyses. After excluding a handful of samples that yielded fewer than 5000 total TRB sequences, some 180 HIV repertoires remained for analysis. Among the 188 retained HIV repertoires, 55 to 60 were collected before ART initiation and some 130 were collected after ART initiation. Repertoires were downsampled to 5000 TRB nucleotide sequences, with summary statistics averaged over 100 downsampling iterations. The analysis kept only TRB sequences whose CDR3 regions were at least seven amino acids long. Diversity was assessed using a clonality score derived from Shannon entropy and using the Gini coefficient. In repertoire networks, the top 5000 CDR3 amino acid sequences were linked whenever an edit distance of one separated two sequences. For TRB CDR3 amino acid sequences, antigen specificity groups and MHC restriction were predicted with GLIPH2. To flag known CMV, EBV, HIV or tissue antigen associations, CDR3 amino acid sequences were matched against VDJdb and McPAS-TCR. Pre-ART, post-ART and control groups were compared with Wilcoxon signed-rank tests and Holm-Bonferroni correction. Here the immuneACCESS table is served through TCRdb, limited to in-frame sequences with V and J called. Missing clones are a known gap in these copies; in checked studies unresolved V genes cover under half, and the rest lacks a known reason. That table supplies the V and J calls and clone size; D and trimming were determined from the DNA. Recorded for this sample are about 50,000 clones; 80% to 90% of them occurred a single time. Roughly 3% of the sample is in the top ten clones.

Regarding this clone: Its antigen is unknown. A read error may account for a junction end that differs from germline.

Overall study outcomes, separate from this receptor: Expanded TRB clones identified before ART initiation dominated the repertoire at all time points, although this dominance fluctuated and declined in many PLHIV after ART. Because pre-ART samples had limited cell numbers, unsorted PBMC were profiled rather than sorted CD4+ and CD8+ T cells. A significant increase in TRB diversity was found to be associated with ART initiation, although TRB diversity was observed to remain significantly below that of transplant donor controls even after long-term ART. Inferences about post-ART repertoire changes were limited because no data were available on ART adherence, viral resistance or therapy changes. The samples span the years 2004 to 2017, and the ART regimens used may be less effective than current regimens. CDR3 length ranges in HIV repertoires were narrower than in controls, and network structure suggested an antigen-experienced repertoire with only a slight naive shift after ART. Owing to limited PBMC availability, only the TCR beta chain was sequenced, without alpha chain pairing.

Including cysteine and phenylalanine, the CDR3 has 14 amino acids. Only the CDR3 part of the read is kept: 42 bases, read in frame from the first base. Reading the germline V gene gives CDR1 ENHRY and CDR2 SYGVKD. Inclusion was restricted to participants for whom at least one PBMC sample before ART initiation and at least two post-ART samples were available. Every participant with HIV received treatment in the United States of America. Before DNA extraction, cryopreserved samples of roughly 0.9-11 million PBMC were thawed and washed. At the time of the earliest PBMC sample, participants with HIV were aged between roughly 20 and 54 years. PBMC samples were contributed by each participant from 1-4 timepoints before ART initiation and 2-8 timepoints after ART initiation, with a median of 7 samples. For every participant, serial HIV viral load, CD4+ T-cell count, ART history and demographic data were obtained. A Qiagen kit on a QIAcube was used to extract genomic DNA from unsorted PBMC, with samples processed in batches of 12.

This sequence was found in a woman aged 18-29 years with HIV. Source: unsorted PBMCs, taken 0.8 years after starting antiretroviral therapy. The chain employs TRBV10-3 and TRBJ1-4; the D gene lacks a confident call. CDR3 reads: CAISSEAFGGDSSF. The DNA sequence is as follows: TGTGCCATCAGTAGTGAGGCCTTTGGAGGTGATTCAAGTTTT.